This TCR beta chain was observed in a study of blood T cell repertoires in COVID-19. This CDR3 comprises 15 residues. The V gene lost 0 bases and the J gene lost 8 bases, with 14 bases spanning the gap. The V gene's germline CDR1 is SGHNT and CDR2 YYREEE (reference sequence). The table came from immunoSEQ multiplex PCR; TCRdb's copy has only in-frame clones and leaves some out. The sample has around 100,000 clones, about 84% seen once. The sample consisted of peripheral blood. The chain carries TRBV5-4 and TRBJ1-4; D is uncertain. This clonotype originated in a human donor in a cohort sampled during active COVID-19. CDR3 DNA sequence: TGTGCCAGCAGCTTGGTCCCCGGGAGTAAGGAAAAACTGTTTTTT. Its translation is CASSLVPGSKEKLFF.